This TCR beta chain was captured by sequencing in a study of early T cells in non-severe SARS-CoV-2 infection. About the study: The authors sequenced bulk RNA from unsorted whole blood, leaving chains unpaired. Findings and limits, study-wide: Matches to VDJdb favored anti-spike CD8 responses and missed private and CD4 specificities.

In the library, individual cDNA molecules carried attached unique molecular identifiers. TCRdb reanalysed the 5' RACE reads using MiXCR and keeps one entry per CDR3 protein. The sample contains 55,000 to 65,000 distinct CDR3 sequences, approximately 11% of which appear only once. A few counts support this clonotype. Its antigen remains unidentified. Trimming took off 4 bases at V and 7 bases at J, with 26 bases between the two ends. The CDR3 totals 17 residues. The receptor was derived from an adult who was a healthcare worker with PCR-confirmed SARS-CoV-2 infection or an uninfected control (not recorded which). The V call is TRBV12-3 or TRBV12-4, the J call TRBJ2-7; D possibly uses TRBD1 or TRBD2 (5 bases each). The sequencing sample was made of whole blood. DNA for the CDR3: TGTGCCAGCAGTTCCGGCGACGCAGCGACAGAGCGGTTGGAGCAGTACTTC. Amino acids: CASSSGDAATERLEQYF.